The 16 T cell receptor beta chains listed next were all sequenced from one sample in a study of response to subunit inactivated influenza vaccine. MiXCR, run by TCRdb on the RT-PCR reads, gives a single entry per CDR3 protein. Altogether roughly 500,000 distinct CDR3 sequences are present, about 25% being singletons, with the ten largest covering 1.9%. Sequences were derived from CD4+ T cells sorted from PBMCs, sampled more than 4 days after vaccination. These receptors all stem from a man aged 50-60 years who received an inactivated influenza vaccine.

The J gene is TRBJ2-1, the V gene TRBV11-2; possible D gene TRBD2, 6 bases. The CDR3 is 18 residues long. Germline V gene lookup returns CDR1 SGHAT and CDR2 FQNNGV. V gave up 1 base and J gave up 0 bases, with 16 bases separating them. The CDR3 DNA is TGTGCCAGCAGCTTAGGGGCCGACGGGAGCCCCTCCTACAATGAGCAGTTCTTC. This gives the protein CASSLGADGSPSYNEQFF. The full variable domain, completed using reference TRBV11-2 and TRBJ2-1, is EAGVAQSPRYKIIEKRQSVAFWCNPISGHATLYWYQQILGQGPKLLIQFQNNGVVDDSQLPKDRFSAERLKGVDSTLKIQPAKLEDSAVYLCASSLGADGSPSYNEQFFGPGTRLTVL.

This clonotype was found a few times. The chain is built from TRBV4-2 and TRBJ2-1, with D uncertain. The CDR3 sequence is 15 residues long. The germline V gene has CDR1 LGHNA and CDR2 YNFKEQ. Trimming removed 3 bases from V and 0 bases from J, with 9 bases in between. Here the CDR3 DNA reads TGTGCCAGCAGCCAGGGCCTAGGCTCCTACAATGAGCAGTTCTTC. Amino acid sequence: CASSQGLGSYNEQFF.

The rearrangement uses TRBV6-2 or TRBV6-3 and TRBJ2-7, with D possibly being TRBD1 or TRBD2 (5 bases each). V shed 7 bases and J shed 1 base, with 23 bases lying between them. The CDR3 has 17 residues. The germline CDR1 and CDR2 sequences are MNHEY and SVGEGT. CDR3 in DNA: TGTGCCAGCACCCTAGGGGCGACTACAGGCCTGTCCTACGAGCAGTACTTC. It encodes CASTLGATTGLSYEQYF.

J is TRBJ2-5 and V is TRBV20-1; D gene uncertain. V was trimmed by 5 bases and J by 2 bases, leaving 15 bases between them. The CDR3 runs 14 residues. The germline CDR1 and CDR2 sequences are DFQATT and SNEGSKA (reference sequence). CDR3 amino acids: CSAHRRITQETQYF. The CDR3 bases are TGCAGTGCTCACCGAAGAATAACACAAGAGACCCAGTACTTC.

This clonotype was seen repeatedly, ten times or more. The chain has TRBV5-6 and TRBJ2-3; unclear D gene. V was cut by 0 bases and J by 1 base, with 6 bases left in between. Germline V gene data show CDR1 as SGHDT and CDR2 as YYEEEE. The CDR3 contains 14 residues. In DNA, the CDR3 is TGTGCCAGCAGCTTGGACACAGGCACAGATACGCAGTATTTT. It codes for CASSLDTGTDTQYF.

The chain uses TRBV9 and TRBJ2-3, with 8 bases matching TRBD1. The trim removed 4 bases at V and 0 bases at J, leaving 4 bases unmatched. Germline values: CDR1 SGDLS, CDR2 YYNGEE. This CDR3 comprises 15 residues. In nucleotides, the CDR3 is TGTGCCAGCAGCATCAGGGGGCCTAGCACAGATACGCAGTATTTT. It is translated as CASSIRGPSTDTQYF.

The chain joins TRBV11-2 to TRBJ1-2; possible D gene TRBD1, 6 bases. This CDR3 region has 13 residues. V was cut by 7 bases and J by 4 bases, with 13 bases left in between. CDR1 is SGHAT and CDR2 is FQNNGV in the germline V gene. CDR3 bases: TGTGCCAGCACCCTAGGGGGAATCTATGGCTACACCTTC. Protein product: CASTLGGIYGYTF.

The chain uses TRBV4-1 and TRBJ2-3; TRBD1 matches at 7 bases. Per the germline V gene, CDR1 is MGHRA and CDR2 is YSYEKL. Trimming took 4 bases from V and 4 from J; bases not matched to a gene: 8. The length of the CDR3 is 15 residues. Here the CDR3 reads CASSPGQVGADTQYF. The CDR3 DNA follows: TGCGCCAGCAGCCCTGGACAGGTCGGGGCAGATACGCAGTATTTT.

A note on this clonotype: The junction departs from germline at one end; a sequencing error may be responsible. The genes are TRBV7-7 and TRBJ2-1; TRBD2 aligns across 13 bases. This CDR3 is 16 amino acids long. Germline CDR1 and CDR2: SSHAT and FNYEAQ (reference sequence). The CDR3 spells CASSLVLAGGNNEQFF. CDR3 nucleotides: TGTGCTAGCAGCTTAGTACTAGCGGGGGGGAACAATGAGCAGTTCTTC.

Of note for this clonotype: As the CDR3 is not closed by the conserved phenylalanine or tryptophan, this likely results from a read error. In DNA, the CDR3 is TGTGCCAGCAGCGTAGGGACTAGCGGGAGGGTTTCGCTGACTTAC. It codes for CASSVGTSGRVSLTY. The V gene is TRBV7-2, the J gene TRBJ2-1, with 16 nucleotides matching TRBD2. Gene TRBJ2-6 matches the end of the DNA better, so the J call may be wrong. This CDR3 region has 15 residues. The germline CDR1 and CDR2 sequences are SGHTA and FQGNSA.

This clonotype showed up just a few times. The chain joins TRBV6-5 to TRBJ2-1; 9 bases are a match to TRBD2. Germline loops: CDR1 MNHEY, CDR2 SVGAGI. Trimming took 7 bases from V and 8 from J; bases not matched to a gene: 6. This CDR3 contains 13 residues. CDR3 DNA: TGTGCCAGCAATTTAGCGGGAGCGGATGAGCAGTTCTTC. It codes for CASNLAGADEQFF.

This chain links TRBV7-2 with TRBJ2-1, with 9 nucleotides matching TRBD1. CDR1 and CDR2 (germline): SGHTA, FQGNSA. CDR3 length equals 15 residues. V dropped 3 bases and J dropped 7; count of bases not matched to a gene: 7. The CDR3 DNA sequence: TGTGCCAGCAGCTTGAGGACAGGGGTGGTTAATGAGCAGTTCTTC. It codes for CASSLRTGVVNEQFF.

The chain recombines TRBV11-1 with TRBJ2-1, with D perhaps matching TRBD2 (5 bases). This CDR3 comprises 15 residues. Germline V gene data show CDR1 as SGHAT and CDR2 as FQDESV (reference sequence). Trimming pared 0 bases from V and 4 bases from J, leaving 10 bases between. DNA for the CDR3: TGTGCCAGCAGCTTAGCGGGAGCCCTTTACAATGAGCAGTTCTTC. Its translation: CASSLAGALYNEQFF.

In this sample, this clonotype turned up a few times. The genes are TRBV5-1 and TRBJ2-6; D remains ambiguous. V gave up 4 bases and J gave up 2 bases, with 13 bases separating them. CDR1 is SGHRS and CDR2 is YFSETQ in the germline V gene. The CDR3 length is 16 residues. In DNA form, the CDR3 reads TGCGCCAGCAGCACAGAACCTCGCCCTGGGGCCAACGTCCTGACTTTC. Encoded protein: CASSTEPRPGANVLTF.

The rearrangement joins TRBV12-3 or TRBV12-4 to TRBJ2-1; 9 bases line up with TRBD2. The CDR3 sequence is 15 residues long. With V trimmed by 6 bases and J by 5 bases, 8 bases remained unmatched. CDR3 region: CASRKTSGANNEQFF. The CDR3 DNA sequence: TGTGCCAGCAGAAAGACTAGCGGCGCAAACAATGAGCAGTTCTTC.

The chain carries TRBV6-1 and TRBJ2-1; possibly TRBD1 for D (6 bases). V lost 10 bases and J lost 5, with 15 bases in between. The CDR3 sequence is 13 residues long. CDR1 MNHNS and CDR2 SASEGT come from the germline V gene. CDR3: CANSRGGDNEQFF. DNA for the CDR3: TGTGCCAACAGCAGGGGCGGCGACAATGAGCAGTTCTTC.